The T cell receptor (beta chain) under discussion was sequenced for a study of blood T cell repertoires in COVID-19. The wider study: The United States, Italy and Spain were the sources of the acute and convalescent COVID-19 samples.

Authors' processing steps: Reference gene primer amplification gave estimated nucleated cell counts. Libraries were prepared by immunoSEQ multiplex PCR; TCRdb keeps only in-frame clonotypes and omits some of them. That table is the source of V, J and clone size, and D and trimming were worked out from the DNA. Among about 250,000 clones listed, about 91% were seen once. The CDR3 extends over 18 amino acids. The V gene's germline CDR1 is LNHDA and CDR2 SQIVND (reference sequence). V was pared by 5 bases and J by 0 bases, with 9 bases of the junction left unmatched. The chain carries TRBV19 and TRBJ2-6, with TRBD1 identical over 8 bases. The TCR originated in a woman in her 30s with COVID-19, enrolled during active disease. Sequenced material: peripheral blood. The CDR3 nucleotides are TGTGCCAGTAGTCCGGGGGACAGGTTCTACTCTGGGGCCAACGTCCTGACTTTC. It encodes CASSPGDRFYSGANVLTF.